The T cell receptor (beta chain) described here comes from a study of cytomegalovirus exposure and HLA in healthy donors. This CDR3 region has 14 residues. V was clipped by 4 bases and J by 4 bases; unmatched bases: 7. Germline V lookup: CDR1 SGHNT, CDR2 YYREEE (reference sequence). The study ran its PCR with 60 Vbeta and 13 Jbeta primers. Profiled with immunoSEQ multiplex PCR; TCRdb holds only in-frame clones, not every one. The data show 120,000 or so clones, about 80% seen once. This clone was observed a single time. The antigen remains undetermined. Overall study findings and caveats: Researchers catalogued some 160 TCR beta chains as cytomegalovirus-associated. Through in vitro validation, a few CMV-associated chains were shown to be specific for CMV antigens.

The origin of this receptor is a woman in her 50s in good health and CMV-seropositive. The chain links TRBV5-4 to TRBJ2-5, with 7 bases identical to TRBD2. The sample taken for sequencing was PBMCs. In nucleotides, the CDR3 is TGTGCCAGCAGCCCATGGGGGGGATTAGAGACCCAGTACTTC. Protein product: CASSPWGGLETQYF.